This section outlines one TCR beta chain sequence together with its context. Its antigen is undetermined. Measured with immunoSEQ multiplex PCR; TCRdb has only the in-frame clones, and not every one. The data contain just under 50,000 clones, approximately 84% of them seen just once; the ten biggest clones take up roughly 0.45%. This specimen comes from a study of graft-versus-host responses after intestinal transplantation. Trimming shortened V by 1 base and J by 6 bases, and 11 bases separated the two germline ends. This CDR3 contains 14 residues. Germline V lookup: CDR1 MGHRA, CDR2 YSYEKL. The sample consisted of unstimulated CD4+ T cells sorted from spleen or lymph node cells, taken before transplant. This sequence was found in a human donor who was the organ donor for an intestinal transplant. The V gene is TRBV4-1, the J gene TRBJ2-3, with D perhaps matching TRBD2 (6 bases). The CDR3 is CASSQAAGIDTQYF. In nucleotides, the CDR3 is TGCGCCAGCAGCCAAGCGGCGGGGATTGATACGCAGTATTTT.